The sequence of this T cell receptor (beta chain) was determined in a study of tumor-infiltrating lymphocytes in primary liver carcinoma. Study at large: Patients, male and female, were 30 to 69 years old.

Unsorted bulk tissue of roughly 20-31 mg yielded co-extracted RNA and DNA. Each sampled tumor had five separate regions taken from it. A primer in the constant region served to generate TCR beta cDNA from about 470 ng of total RNA. Each TCR beta library was derived from three nested multiplex PCR rounds that employed slightly modified ARM-PCR. TCRdb processed the multiplex PCR reads anew with MiXCR; each CDR3 protein has one entry. The data hold roughly 53,000 distinct CDR3 sequences, with 70% to 80% observed a single time. Findings and limits, study-wide: The study found a significantly higher top-250-clone fraction in tumors than in blood (p = 0.039). Representation across all five tumor regions was limited to only about 7.5-25% of top clones.

As concerns this clonotype: Its antigen is not identified.

Sequencing used liver tumor tissue from sampling region 2. Subset specified: tumor region T2, inferior pole. This TCR derives from a man between 40 and 49 years old with primary liver carcinoma and hepatitis B virus infection.

The CDR3: CAGGPNDPLQIARSTDTQYF. For the CDR3, the DNA is TGTGCCGGCGGCCCCAATGACCCCCTGCAGATAGCGAGAAGCACAGATACGCAGTATTTT. V and J are TRBV11-2 and TRBJ2-3, with D maybe TRBD2 (5 bases). Trimming took 11 bases from V and 0 from J, leaving 33 bases between them. Germline CDR1 SGHAT, CDR2 FQNNGV. The length of the CDR3 is 20 residues.